This paragraph covers one TCR beta chain sequence. Antigen unknown. The data were taken from a study of OX40 agonist ivuxolimab in advanced cancers. Study at large: With ivuxolimab, an agonistic anti-OX40 (CD134) antibody, patients were treated. The dose-escalation group included hepatocellular carcinoma, melanoma, renal cell carcinoma and head and neck cancer. Study-level points and caveats: CD8+ T cells were the subset that, on average, had more expanded clones than CD4+. Also present in some nonresponders was a low level of normalized T-cell clonal expansion.

Assay used: immunoSEQ multiplex PCR; TCRdb lists only in-frame clones, some missing. The sample has about 84,000 clones, 85% to 95% seen once; the top ten hold approximately 11%. Specimen: CD4+ or CD8+ T cells sorted from blood, collected in a trial of the OX40 agonist ivuxolimab. The TCR originated in an adult with an advanced solid tumor such as melanoma, head and neck, liver or kidney cancer.

The CDR3 reads CASSRGRRNYGYTF. The DNA of the CDR3 is TGTGCCAGCAGCCGGGGACGGAGAAACTATGGCTACACCTTC. V usage is TRBV28 and J usage is TRBJ1-2; D may be TRBD1 (5 bases). This CDR3 has 14 residues. CDR1 is MDHEN, CDR2 SYDVKM, per germline. V was clipped by 6 bases and J by 2 bases, with 13 bases between them.